Sequencing of this TCR beta chain was carried out in a study of blood T cell repertoires in COVID-19. Only one count was recorded for this clone. V lost 5 bases and J lost 0, with 16 bases in between. The CDR3 contains 17 residues. Germline V gene sequence: CDR1 SGHVS, CDR2 FQNEAQ. Original processing notes: Cell counts per sample came from amplifying reference gene primers. Method: immunoSEQ multiplex PCR; TCRdb's copy keeps in-frame clones and lacks some. The D gene and trimming were derived from the DNA, and the V and J assignments and clone size from that table. Of a few hundred thousand clones listed, 85% to 90% are singletons.

The sequencing input was PBMCs or T cells enriched from blood (not recorded which). This TCR came from a woman between 18 and 29 years old in a cohort exposed to, infected with or recovered from COVID-19 (not recorded which). V usage is TRBV7-8 and J usage is TRBJ1-4, with D possibly TRBD1 on 5 matching bases. The CDR3 region has the DNA TGTGCCAGCAGCCACTCTCGGGGGGGTTCAACTAATGAAAAACTGTTTTTT. As protein: CASSHSRGGSTNEKLFF. The full variable domain, in which reference TRBV7-8 and TRBJ1-4 provide the parts outside the CDR3, is GAGVSQSPRYKVAKRGQDVALRCDPISGHVSLFWYQQALGQGPEFLTYFQNEAQLDKSGLPSDRFFAERPEGSVSTLKIQRTQQEDSAVYLCASSHSRGGSTNEKLFFGSGTQLSVL.